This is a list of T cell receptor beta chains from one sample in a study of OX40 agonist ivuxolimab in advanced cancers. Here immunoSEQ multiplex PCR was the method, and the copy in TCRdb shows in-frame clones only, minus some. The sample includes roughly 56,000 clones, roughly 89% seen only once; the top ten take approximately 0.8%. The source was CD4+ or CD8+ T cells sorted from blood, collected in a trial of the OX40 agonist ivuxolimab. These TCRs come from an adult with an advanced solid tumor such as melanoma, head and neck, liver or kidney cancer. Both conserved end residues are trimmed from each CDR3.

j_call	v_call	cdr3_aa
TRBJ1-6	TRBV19	ASSIGGANNSPLH
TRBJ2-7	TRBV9	ASSVVLTGTGDEQY
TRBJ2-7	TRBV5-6	ASSWGDKFGEQY
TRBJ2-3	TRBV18	ASSYVTDTQY
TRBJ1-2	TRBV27	ASSSPPLRSHGYT
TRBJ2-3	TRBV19	ASRRLAVGGGTQY
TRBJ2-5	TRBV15	ATQGYWETQY
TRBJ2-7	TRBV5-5	ASSLAGVNYEQY
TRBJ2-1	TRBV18	ASSPQGRTSGNEQF
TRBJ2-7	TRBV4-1	ASSQEMGGAYEQY
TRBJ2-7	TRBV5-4	ASSLDQDRYEQY
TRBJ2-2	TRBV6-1	ASSARFWTGEETGELF
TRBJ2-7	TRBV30	AWSDRGYEQY
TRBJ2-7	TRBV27	ASSPYMSAPESGEQY
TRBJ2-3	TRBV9	ASSVAGRTTTQY
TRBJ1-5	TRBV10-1	ASSAWGGQPQH
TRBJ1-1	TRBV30	AWSVNLSGTEAF
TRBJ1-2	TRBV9	ASSRSGSYGYT
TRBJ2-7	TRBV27	ASSKTSLTAYEQY
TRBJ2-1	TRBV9	ASSIGTSGSNEQF
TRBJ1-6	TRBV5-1	ASSRTNSPLH
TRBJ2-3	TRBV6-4	ASSSLAGGPDTQY
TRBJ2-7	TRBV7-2	ASSLGGASYEQY
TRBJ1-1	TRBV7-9	ASSFPQGGDTEAF
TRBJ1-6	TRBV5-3	ARRPPGTGVTSYNSPLH
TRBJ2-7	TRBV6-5	ASSYSVLARQY
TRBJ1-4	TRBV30	AWSAFPYGQHKSPATNEKLF
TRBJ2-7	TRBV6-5	ASKPTGTYSYEQY
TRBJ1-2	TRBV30	AWSSGFGGSGYT
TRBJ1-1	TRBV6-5	ASSRGHDEAF
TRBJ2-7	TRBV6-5	ASSYSQGPYEQY
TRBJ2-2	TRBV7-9	ASSLVGLAENTGELF
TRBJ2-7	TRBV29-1	SVARGLYEQY
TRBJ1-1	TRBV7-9	ASSAGGYRSNTEAF
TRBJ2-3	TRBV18	ASSEAGVSTDTQY
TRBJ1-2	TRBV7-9	ASSLNGGRSYGYT
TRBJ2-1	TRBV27	ASRSSGRMVEQF
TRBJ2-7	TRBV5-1	ASSSGLGGGEQY
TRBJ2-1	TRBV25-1	ASTPRFQTSGRNEQF
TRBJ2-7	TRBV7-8	ASSLVVFSGGLHEQY
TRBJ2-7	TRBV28	ASSLVGQGVDYEQY
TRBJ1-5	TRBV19	ASSPQGISNQPQH
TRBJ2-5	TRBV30	AWGTQETQY
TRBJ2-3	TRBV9	ASSLGQGYTDTQY
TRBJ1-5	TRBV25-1	ASSVRGTGNQPQH
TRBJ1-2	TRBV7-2	ASSLEAGLGNYGYT
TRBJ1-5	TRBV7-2	ASSSDTNLNQPQH
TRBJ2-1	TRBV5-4	ASSLGFSASYNEQF
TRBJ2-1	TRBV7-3	ASSLTAAVNEQF
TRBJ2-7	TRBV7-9	ASSLGGGSLGGYEQY
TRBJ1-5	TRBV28	ASGGGNQPQH
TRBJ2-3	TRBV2	ASSENGLNTQY